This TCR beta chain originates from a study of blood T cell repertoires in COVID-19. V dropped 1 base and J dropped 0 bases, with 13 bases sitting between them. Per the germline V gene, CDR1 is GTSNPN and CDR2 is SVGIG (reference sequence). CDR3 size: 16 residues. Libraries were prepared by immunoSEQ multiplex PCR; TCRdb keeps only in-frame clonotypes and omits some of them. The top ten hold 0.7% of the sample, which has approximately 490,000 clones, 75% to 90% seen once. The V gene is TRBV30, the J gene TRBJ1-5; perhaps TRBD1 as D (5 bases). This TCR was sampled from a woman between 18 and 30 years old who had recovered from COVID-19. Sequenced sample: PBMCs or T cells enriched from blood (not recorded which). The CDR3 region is CAWSGIQDDSNQPQHF. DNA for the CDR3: TGTGCCTGGAGTGGGATACAGGATGATAGCAATCAGCCCCAGCATTTT. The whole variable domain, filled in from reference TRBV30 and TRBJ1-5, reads SQTIHQWPATLVQPVGSPLSLECTVEGTSNPNLYWYRQAAGRGLQLLFYSVGIGQISSEVPQNLSASRPQDRQFILSSKKLLLSDSGFYLCAWSGIQDDSNQPQHFGDGTRLSIL.